These 7 T cell receptor beta chains were sequenced from one sample in a study of shared clonotypes between healthy human individuals. Only CD45RO-negative cells positively selected for CCR7 counted as naive CD8 cells, so terminally differentiated effector memory CD45RA+ cells were excluded. Libraries were prepared by immunoSEQ multiplex PCR; TCRdb keeps only in-frame clonotypes and omits some of them. The data contain about 1,800,000 clones, over 85% of them singletons. Sequenced input: naive CD8+ T cells sorted from blood. The origin of the receptors is a man between 18 and 29 years old in good health.

The rearrangement joins TRBV27 to TRBJ2-7, with 11 bases identical to TRBD2. CDR3 size: 16 residues. Losses at the gene ends were 3 bases for V and 2 bases for J; bases not matched to a gene: 6. CDR1 is MNHEY, CDR2 SMNVEV, per germline (reference sequence). The CDR3 loop is CASSLSSGRQTYEQYF. DNA for the CDR3: TGTGCCAGCAGTTTGTCTAGCGGGAGGCAGACCTACGAGCAGTACTTC.

The rearrangement uses TRBV5-4 and TRBJ2-3; TRBD2 agrees at 8 bases. Germline loops: CDR1 SGHNT, CDR2 YYREEE (reference sequence). The junction had 3 bases not matched to a gene; V was cut back by 4 bases and J by 5 bases. The CDR3 covers 13 residues. The DNA of the CDR3 is TGTGCCAGCAGCCCGGGAGGGGAAGATACGCAGTATTTT. It translates to CASSPGGEDTQYF.

CDR3 coding DNA: TGTGCCAGCAGCACCGAGACAGGGGATGACCCCACGGAGCAGTTCTTC. Protein: CASSTETGDDPTEQFF. The chain employs TRBV7-9 and TRBJ2-1, with TRBD1 matching 8 bases. Germline V CDR1 and CDR2: SEHNR, FQNEAQ (reference sequence). CDR3 length: 16 amino acids. Trimming took 5 bases from V and 10 from J; bases not matched to a gene: 16.

J is TRBJ1-6 and V is TRBV19; D uncertain. V shed 5 bases and J shed 8 bases, with 10 bases lying between them. Germline V lookup: CDR1 LNHDA, CDR2 SQIVND (reference sequence). This CDR3 has 13 residues. In DNA form, the CDR3 reads TGTGCCAGTAGTTTAATGCTAGATTCACCCCTCCACTTT. Its protein is CASSLMLDSPLHF.

This chain joins TRBV20-1 and TRBJ1-1; no clear D gene. The CDR3 runs 11 residues. Germline CDR1 is DFQATT and CDR2 is SNEGSKA (reference sequence). V lost 5 bases to trimming and J lost 0 bases, with 4 bases between them. CDR3 nucleotides: TGCAGTGCTCAGCTGAACACTGAAGCTTTCTTT. Its protein is CSAQLNTEAFF.

The genes are TRBV23-1 and TRBJ1-5, with D possibly being TRBD1 (6 bases). TRBV23-1 is placed among ORFs of uncertain function. Trimming pared 6 bases from V and 5 bases from J, leaving 14 bases between. CDR3 length: 14 residues. The chain's CDR3 is CASRRSRGDQPQHF. The CDR3 DNA sequence: TGCGCCAGCAGAAGGAGCAGGGGCGATCAGCCCCAGCATTTT.

The chain joins TRBV7-6 to TRBJ2-7, with 9 bases fitting TRBD2. Losses at the gene ends were 5 bases for V and 4 bases for J; bases not matched to a gene: 6. The CDR3 extends over 14 amino acids. Germline V CDR1 and CDR2: SGHVS, FNYEAQ. The CDR3 DNA is TGTGCCAGCAGCGATAATCTAGCGGGATACGAGCAGTACTTC. Its protein product is CASSDNLAGYEQYF.